A selection of T cell receptor beta chains follows, all from one sample in a study of blood T cells in healthy people across ages. One entry per CDR3 protein, called by TCRdb with MiXCR from the 5' RACE reads. This table has about 1.5 million distinct CDR3 sequences, roughly 43% appearing once. Sequenced sample: blood. The receptors were gathered from a woman in her late teens or twenties in good health. The conserved cysteine and the conserved F or W are not part of the CDR3 here. Fields, in order: CDR3 protein, clone size, J gene, V gene. Expanded clones get a size class; other rows say once, few or many, or leave the size out.

ASSFAGGHTEAF | few | TRBJ1-1 | TRBV12-3/TRBV12-4
ASRIDRPSYNEQF | few | TRBJ2-1 | TRBV6-2/TRBV6-3
ASSFILTTGELF | NA | TRBJ2-2 | TRBV12-3/TRBV12-4
ASSRGTSGNNEQY | NA | TRBJ2-5 | TRBV6-2/TRBV6-3
SVGFGRGNTEAF | NA | TRBJ1-1 | TRBV29-1
SVEMAGGYNEQF | many | TRBJ2-1 | TRBV29-1
ASSRADTQETQY | NA | TRBJ2-5 | TRBV6-2/TRBV6-3
ASSYLTGGEQY | few | NA | TRBV6-5
SARASLAKNIQY | many | TRBJ2-4 | TRBV20-1
ASSWRDTANYGYT | few | TRBJ1-2 | TRBV5-5
AISEARQDQETQY | NA | TRBJ2-5 | TRBV10-3
ASSEASPLPYEQY | NA | TRBJ2-7 | TRBV2
ASSFGCRGSNQPQH | NA | TRBJ1-5 | TRBV11-3
SARSGLAPNSF | few | TRBJ2-1 | TRBV20-1
ASSLAWGSTDTQY | NA | TRBJ2-3 | TRBV7-6
ASSLRLAGTETGELF | NA | TRBJ2-2 | TRBV12-3/TRBV12-4
ASRPRLGARTSTDTQY | few | TRBJ2-3 | TRBV7-3
ASSHLTDSNEQF | NA | TRBJ2-1 | TRBV11-2
ASSLEDRRY | NA | TRBJ2-5 | TRBV12-3/TRBV12-4
AISELVPQGAGYNEQF | few | TRBJ2-1 | TRBV10-3
ASRLSGRSDNEQF | few | TRBJ2-1 | TRBV5-1
SAHKALDRNYGYT | NA | TRBJ1-2 | TRBV20-1
SAAGLADDNEQF | few | TRBJ2-1 | TRBV20-1
ASSASQGGNIQY | NA | TRBJ2-4 | TRBV25-1
SATDREWSSYNEQF | NA | TRBJ2-1 | TRBV20-1
ASSPPQGVNSPLH | NA | TRBJ1-6 | TRBV18
ASSPLAGVDYGYT | NA | TRBJ1-2 | TRBV18
ASSLIPTDTQY | NA | TRBJ2-3 | TRBV7-2
ASSQVGVGQGTYNEQY | NA | TRBJ2-5 | TRBV4-1
ASSWQVWETQY | NA | TRBJ2-5 | TRBV7-9
SVEGRRGEKLF | few | TRBJ1-4 | TRBV29-1
ASSQAHRTSGGVYNEQY | NA | TRBJ2-5 | TRBV4-3
ASSFFRTYEQY | few | TRBJ2-7 | TRBV11-2
SGGLPSTDTQY | NA | TRBJ2-3 | TRBV20-1
ASTVGGSGANVLT | NA | TRBJ2-6 | TRBV27
ASSSYDRGGREQY | NA | TRBJ2-7 | TRBV27
SVSWDRATEQY | few | NA | TRBV20-1
ASSEGLAGEQETQY | NA | TRBJ2-5 | TRBV10-1
ASSIESGISYNEQY | NA | NA | TRBV19
SVQDIFSYEQY | NA | TRBJ2-7 | TRBV29-1
ASSFTGTGALNYGYT | NA | TRBJ1-2 | TRBV4-1
ASLEDHMNTEAF | few | TRBJ1-1 | TRBV28
ASSERAGLGETQY | NA | TRBJ2-5 | TRBV6-1
AISPTLDRASYEQY | NA | TRBJ2-7 | TRBV10-3
ASSPFAYDNEQF | few | TRBJ2-1 | TRBV4-3
SAPREQGWGQNTEAF | NA | TRBJ1-1 | TRBV20-1
ASSYSGTTFNYGYT | NA | TRBJ1-2 | TRBV6-5
SARPRDRWDTQY | few | TRBJ2-3 | TRBV20-1
ASSQDISRGVNSPLH | NA | TRBJ1-6 | TRBV4-1
ASRGTSGISEQY | few | TRBJ2-7 | TRBV28
ASSYLMYYGYT | NA | TRBJ1-2 | TRBV6-5
ASSARDRGLYEQF | NA | TRBJ2-1 | TRBV7-9